A selection of T cell receptor beta chains follows, all from one sample in a study of cytomegalovirus exposure and HLA in healthy donors. Repertoires were generated with immunoSEQ multiplex PCR, while TCRdb's copy carries only in-frame clones and drops some. The repertoire consists of 110,000 or so clones, with 65% to 75% occurring once and the leading ten covering 4% to 5%. Sequencing input: PBMCs. The receptors here all came from a woman in her 40s in good health and CMV-seropositive. Each CDR3 is given with its conserved first and last residue. The order of the fields is clone size, J gene, D gene, V gene, CDR3 protein. D genes are given only for firm matches. The size of a clone is reported for some rows only, either as once, few or many, or as a class for expanded clones.

few TRBJ2-7 TRBD1 TRBV2 CASSPGQGTYEQYF
- TRBJ1-1 - TRBV7-9 CASSFTGNTEAFF
- TRBJ1-1 - TRBV15 CATSRERSGVNTEAFF
few TRBJ2-7 TRBD2 TRBV7-2 CASSLVWLAGGPGSYEQYF
- TRBJ2-4 - TRBV13 CASSSPFGIQYF
few TRBJ2-2 - TRBV2 CASSEPGELFF
- TRBJ1-1 TRBD1 TRBV9 CASSVSQGAAEAFF
few TRBJ2-7 TRBD2 TRBV29-1 CSVRRSGAYEQYF
- TRBJ2-5 TRBD2 TRBV4-2 CASSQGLAGEAQYF
- TRBJ2-2 TRBD2 TRBV6-1 CASSAGGITGELFF
- TRBJ1-2 - TRBV10-3 CAIRERQGIYGYTF
- TRBJ1-1 - TRBV7-3 CASSLSSRGTTEAFF
few TRBJ2-7 - TRBV30 CAWNSGGGNEQYF
- TRBJ1-2 - TRBV5-1 CASSLDGGRGYGYTF
few TRBJ1-3 - TRBV7-8 CASSPYLDMQGGNTIYF
- TRBJ2-2 - TRBV5-8 CASSSGQNTGELFF
- TRBJ2-5 - TRBV5-4 CASSSQNGEQYF
- TRBJ1-2 - TRBV4-3 CASSQEAAGEGYGYTF
- TRBJ2-3 - TRBV15 CATSKDKRVDTQYF
- TRBJ1-2 TRBD1 TRBV19 CASQNVDRASGYTF
- TRBJ2-7 TRBD1 TRBV27 CASSYDRGLNEQYF
- TRBJ2-5 - TRBV5-1 CASSLELPQETQYF
- TRBJ2-7 - TRBV5-1 CASSQYSPGYEQYF
- TRBJ2-3 - TRBV6-5 CASSYSRGSMDTQYF
few TRBJ2-1 TRBD1 TRBV9 CASSTRQGAEIHEQFF
- TRBJ2-7 - TRBV28 CASSSPGQATEQYF
- TRBJ2-1 - TRBV7-8 CASSPNSYNEQFF
- TRBJ1-2 - TRBV7-3 CASSIRLGGGKDYGYTF
- TRBJ1-1 - TRBV29-1 CSVEGTRNTEAFF
- TRBJ2-5 - TRBV5-6 CASSLVSSQETQYF
- TRBJ2-1 - TRBV7-2 CASSRGGGSYNEQFF
- TRBJ1-4 - TRBV6-1 CASSDRVTNEKLFF
- TRBJ2-7 - TRBV27 CASSGRRDSSYEQYF
- TRBJ1-2 - TRBV7-9 CSSSHKSTDSYGYTF
once TRBJ1-1 - TRBV4-3 CASSQLSGTTEAFF
- TRBJ2-5 - TRBV7-9 CASSLAAGLLETQYF
- TRBJ2-3 - TRBV9 CASSPAVGARETQYF
- TRBJ2-5 TRBD1 TRBV27 CASSTGGQDQETQYF
- TRBJ1-4 TRBD1 TRBV6-1 CASSRGQGGEKLFF
once TRBJ1-2 - TRBV19 CASSIDLGTAIYGYTF
- TRBJ2-7 - TRBV6-6 CASRDQGSSYEQYF
few TRBJ1-1 - TRBV11-2 CASSSARDTAEAFF
- TRBJ1-4 TRBD1 TRBV5-1 CTSGEQTGDNEKLFF
once TRBJ2-2 TRBD1 TRBV7-3 CASSPSPGQGNTGELFF